The rows below give T cell receptor beta chains drawn from one sample of a study of T-cell memory formation after mild COVID-19. TCRdb fed the 5' RACE reads into MiXCR, producing one record per CDR3 protein. This sample has 350,000 to 450,000 distinct CDR3 sequences, with around 24% found just once. Input material: PBMCs or a T cell subset sorted from them (not recorded which). The receptors originated from an adult woman who had mild COVID-19 (a few samples of this study predate the infection). Cell type and time point are not known. Each CDR3 is given with its conserved first and last residue. The order of the fields is D gene, J gene, clone size, V gene, CDR3 DNA, CDR3 protein. The D gene is left open where the match is weak. A row's size may be missing; if present it is once, few, many or a size class.

TRBD2 | TRBJ2-3 | . | TRBV12-3/TRBV12-4 | TGTGCCAGCGCACGGGGGGGCCGCCCAGATACGCAGTATTTT | CASARGGRPDTQYF
TRBD2 | TRBJ2-2 | few | TRBV7-2 | TGTGCCAGCAGCTTAGGGGCGACTAGCGGGATTTCCGGGGAGCTGTTTTTT | CASSLGATSGISGELFF
TRBD2 | TRBJ2-3 | few | TRBV24-1 | TGTGCCACCAGTGATAGGACTAGCGGGAGTTTAAGCGGACGAGATACGCAGTATTTT | CATSDRTSGSLSGRDTQYF
. | TRBJ2-7 | . | TRBV19 | TGTGCCAGTAGTCGAGGCGGGATCAACGAGCAGTACTTC | CASSRGGINEQYF
. | TRBJ1-1 | . | TRBV3-1 | TGTGCCAGCAGCCCCTGGGGGATGGGGTCCACTGAAGCTTTCTTT | CASSPWGMGSTEAFF
. | TRBJ2-7 | few | TRBV15 | TGTGCCACCAGCAGAGGGGGCAGGGATAATTCCCGTTACGAGCAGTACTTC | CATSRGGRDNSRYEQYF
. | TRBJ2-3 | . | TRBV12-5 | TGTGCTAGTGGTTTGTCCGTTGACACAGATACGCAGTATTTT | CASGLSVDTDTQYF
TRBD1 | TRBJ2-3 | . | TRBV7-9 | TGTGCCAGCAGCACCGGTGGCAGGGGGCCAGATACGCAGTATTTT | CASSTGGRGPDTQYF
. | TRBJ2-3 | few | TRBV12-3/TRBV12-4 | TGTGCCAGCAGTTTGAGGGCGCGGGGGCCTAGCACAGATACGCAGTATTTT | CASSLRARGPSTDTQYF
TRBD1 | TRBJ2-2 | . | TRBV7-8 | TGTGCCAGCAGCTCGCGCTGGACAGGGGCTGCCGGGGAGCTGTTTTTT | CASSSRWTGAAGELFF
. | TRBJ2-3 | few | TRBV12-3/TRBV12-4 | TGTGCCAGCAGTCGGACCCCCACAACAGATACGCAGTATTTT | CASSRTPTTDTQYF
. | TRBJ2-7 | . | TRBV5-8 | TGTGCCAGCAGCTTCGACAGTTCGGGGATCTACGAGCAGTACTTC | CASSFDSSGIYEQYF
. | TRBJ2-1 | few | TRBV7-2 | TGTGCCAGCAGCTTAGGGTCCCTTCCCCCCTACAATGAGCAGTTCTTC | CASSLGSLPPYNEQFF
. | TRBJ2-7 | . | TRBV20-1 | TGCAGTGCTAGAGTCAAGTCAGGGCCCGAGCAGTACTTC | CSARVKSGPEQYF
TRBD2 | TRBJ2-7 | . | TRBV27 | TGTGCCAGCAGTTCCGGACTAGCGATAAACGAGCAGTACTTC | CASSSGLAINEQYF
. | TRBJ1-1 | once | TRBV12-3/TRBV12-4 | TGTGCCAGCAGTTTAATGGTACCCAACACTGAAGCTTTCTTT | CASSLMVPNTEAFF
. | TRBJ1-4 | few | TRBV20-1 | TGCAGTGCCACTAGGGGGACATTCCTCGATGAAAAACTGTTTTTT | CSATRGTFLDEKLFF
. | TRBJ2-2 | . | TRBV13 | TGTGCCAGCAGCTTACGGCACACCGGGGAGCTGTTTTTT | CASSLRHTGELFF
TRBD1 | TRBJ2-7 | few | TRBV2 | TGTGCCAGATTAACCCCGGGACAGAGCTCCTACGAGCAGTACTTC | CARLTPGQSSYEQYF
TRBD1 | TRBJ2-7 | once | TRBV20-1 | TGCAGTGCCCGAAGGGGGCTCTACGAGCAGTACTTC | CSARRGLYEQYF
TRBD1 | TRBJ2-3 | many | TRBV5-1 | TGCGCCAGCAGCCGACAGGGGGGAAGTACAGATACGCAGTATTTT | CASSRQGGSTDTQYF
. | TRBJ1-2 | few | TRBV30 | TGTGCCTTCGGAGGCAGAGCTAACTATGGCTACACCTTC | CAFGGRANYGYTF
TRBD2 | TRBJ2-5 | few | TRBV27 | TGTGCCAGCAGTCGACTAGCGGGGAAGTACCAAGAGACCCAGTACTTC | CASSRLAGKYQETQYF
. | TRBJ2-4 | . | TRBV4-2 | TGTGCCAGCAGCCACACGGGACTTTTAACCAAAAACATTCAGTACTTC | CASSHTGLLTKNIQYF
. | TRBJ2-1 | . | TRBV6-4 | TGTGCCAGCAGTGACTCGAAGAGGCCCCCTGGGCAGTTCTTC | CASSDSKRPPGQFF
. | TRBJ1-2 | . | TRBV11-2 | TGTGCCAGCAGCTCTCCGGCAGCCAACTATGGCTACACCTTC | CASSSPAANYGYTF
TRBD1 | TRBJ1-4 | . | TRBV20-1 | TGCAGTGCTAGCCGTCCGGACAGGGCGGTCGAAAAACTGTTTTTT | CSASRPDRAVEKLFF
TRBD2 | TRBJ2-6 | few | TRBV18 | TGTGCCAGCTCACCAAGGCAAGTCGCAGCGGGAGTGAATGGGGCCAACGTCCTGACTTTC | CASSPRQVAAGVNGANVLTF
. | TRBJ1-1 | . | TRBV12-3/TRBV12-4 | TGTGCCAGCAGTTTCCGGCAGAAGGGGACTGAAGCTTTCTTT | CASSFRQKGTEAFF
TRBD2 | TRBJ2-7 | . | TRBV19 | TGTGCCAGTAGTTACGGACTAGCGTACGAGCAGTACTTC | CASSYGLAYEQYF
. | TRBJ1-2 | few | TRBV3-1 | TGTGCCAGCAGCCTCGGTCAGTTGCCGACTGGCTACACCTTC | CASSLGQLPTGYTF
TRBD1 | TRBJ2-7 | few | TRBV27 | TGTGCCAGCAGTTTAAGAGGGACAGGGGGCCGCTACGAGCAGTACTTC | CASSLRGTGGRYEQYF
. | TRBJ1-2 | . | TRBV7-2 | TGTGCCAGCAGCTCAATGGGGACGGTCAACTATGGCTACACCTTC | CASSSMGTVNYGYTF
. | TRBJ2-1 | . | TRBV15 | TGTGCCACCAGCAGAGTCCTTCAGGGCAATGAGCAGTTCTTC | CATSRVLQGNEQFF
. | TRBJ2-4 | . | TRBV5-1 | TGCGCCAGCAGCTTCAGGGATGACAAAAACATTCAGTACTTC | CASSFRDDKNIQYF
TRBD1 | TRBJ2-5 | . | TRBV5-5 | TGTGCCAGCAGCCCTTGGGACAGGGAGACCCAGTACTTC | CASSPWDRETQYF
. | TRBJ1-1 | . | TRBV5-1 | TGCGCCAGCGGGGGGGGCGCAGGGGTGGACACTGAAGCTTTCTTT | CASGGGAGVDTEAFF
TRBD2 | TRBJ2-3 | . | TRBV5-1 | TGCGCCAGCAGCTTGCTAGCGGGGGCCTTTCGGACAGATACGCAGTATTTT | CASSLLAGAFRTDTQYF
. | TRBJ1-5 | few | TRBV28 | TGTGCCAGCAGGGGAGCGGGGTTCTTTAACAATCAGCCCCAGCATTTT | CASRGAGFFNNQPQHF
. | TRBJ2-1 | . | TRBV12-3/TRBV12-4 | TGTGCCAGCAGTATCGGACACCGCAATGAGCAGTTCTTC | CASSIGHRNEQFF
. | TRBJ2-4 | . | TRBV7-2 | TGTGCCAGCAGCTTATCGGAAAACATTCAGTACTTC | CASSLSENIQYF
. | TRBJ2-2 | . | TRBV6-6 | TGTGCCAGCAGTTTCCACAGGGGAGGGGCCGGTGAGCTGTTTTTT | CASSFHRGGAGELFF
. | TRBJ2-3 | few | TRBV4-2 | TGTGCCAGCAGCCAAGATGGGAGCGGCCATGGAGATACGCAGTATTTT | CASSQDGSGHGDTQYF
TRBD2 | TRBJ2-1 | . | TRBV3-1 | TGTGCCAGCAGCCGACGACCCACCTCAAGCGGGAGGGGCAATGAGCAGTTCTTC | CASSRRPTSSGRGNEQFF
. | TRBJ1-5 | few | TRBV6-1 | TGTGCCAGCAGTGTCCTGGTTACGATTGACAATCAGCCCCAGCATTTT | CASSVLVTIDNQPQHF
. | TRBJ2-7 | . | TRBV4-1 | TGCGCCAGCAGCCAAGTTTGGGGTGACGAGCAGTACTTC | CASSQVWGDEQYF